These 29 T cell receptor beta chains were all obtained from the same sample, sequenced in a study of identifying expanded T cells in peripheral blood. The data were produced by immunoSEQ multiplex PCR, yet TCRdb's version contains in-frame clones alone and is incomplete. The top ten hold approximately 4% of the sample, which has some 91,000 clones, about 87% seen once. Sequencing was done on a sample of blood. The receptors come from a person aged 18-70 years in good health.

The chain couples TRBV7-9 to TRBJ2-1, with D maybe TRBD2 (6 bases). Germline V gives CDR1 SEHNR, CDR2 FQNEAQ (reference sequence). The CDR3 sequence is 17 residues long. Deletions cut 6 bases from V and 3 bases from J, with 21 bases between. DNA for the CDR3: TGTGCCAGCAGATTCCTTGCTAGCGAATCTAACTACAATGAGCAGTTCTTC. Protein product: CASRFLASESNYNEQFF.

This chain joins TRBV7-8 and TRBJ2-5; TRBD2 aligns across 16 bases. The V and J ends lost 3 bases and 3 bases, in that order; junction bases with no gene match: 7. The CDR3 consists of 18 residues. Germline CDR1 and CDR2: SGHVS and FQNEAQ. The CDR3 bases are TGTGCCAGCAGCTTGGAGGGACTAGCGGGAGGGAGGAAAGAGACCCAGTACTTC. This encodes CASSLEGLAGGRKETQYF.

The chain uses TRBV7-2 and TRBJ2-2; D gene ambiguous. In germline, CDR1 is SGHTA, CDR2 FQGNSA. V was trimmed by 2 bases and J by 4 bases, leaving 8 bases between them. The CDR3 contains 14 residues. The CDR3 here is CASSLRSTTGELFF. The CDR3 nucleotides read TGTGCCAGCAGCTTACGCAGTACCACCGGGGAGCTGTTTTTT.

V is TRBV5-1 and J is TRBJ2-3; D not certain. Trimming took off 0 bases at V and 7 bases at J, with 12 bases between the two ends. The CDR3 runs 14 residues. The germline V gene encodes CDR1 SGHRS and CDR2 YFSETQ. CDR3 nucleotide sequence: TGCGCCAGCAGCTTGGAGCTGACGGGTAATACGCAGTATTTT. It is translated as CASSLELTGNTQYF.

The chain uses TRBV9 and TRBJ2-5, with D possibly TRBD1 on 6 matching bases. Germline V gene lookup returns CDR1 SGDLS and CDR2 YYNGEE. The CDR3 totals 15 residues. V shed 1 base and J shed 2 bases, with 12 bases lying between them. The CDR3 loop reads CASSVWGRIQETQYF. The CDR3 region has the DNA TGTGCCAGCAGCGTATGGGGGCGTATTCAAGAGACCCAGTACTTC.

The V gene is TRBV27, the J gene TRBJ2-1; 12 bases fit TRBD2. CDR3 length: 13 amino acids. Germline CDR1 reads MNHEY; CDR2 reads SMNVEV (reference sequence). V lost 6 bases to trimming and J lost 7 bases; unmatched junction nucleotides: 1. This CDR3 is CASSGLAGNEQFF. The CDR3 bases are TGTGCCAGCAGCGGACTAGCGGGAAATGAGCAGTTCTTC.

V and J are TRBV18 and TRBJ2-5, with 8 bases identical to TRBD1. This CDR3 is built from 14 residues. Germline V gene lookup returns CDR1 KGHSH and CDR2 LQKENI. Trimming took 3 bases from V and 4 from J; bases not matched to a gene: 4. The CDR3 region is CASSPTDRVETQYF. CDR3 DNA: TGTGCCAGCTCACCGACGGACAGGGTAGAGACCCAGTACTTC.

In its sample, this clone was seen a few times. The chain recombines TRBV7-2 with TRBJ2-3; no reliable D call. In germline, CDR1 is SGHTA, CDR2 FQGNSA. The CDR3 consists of 13 residues. Trimming took off 6 bases at V and 0 bases at J, with 7 bases between the two ends. The CDR3 spells CASSWQSTDTQYF. In DNA, the CDR3 is TGTGCCAGCAGTTGGCAAAGCACAGATACGCAGTATTTT.

This clone came up a few times. The chain has TRBV29-1 and TRBJ2-1; D is possibly TRBD2 (6 bases). CDR3 length: 15 amino acids. Germline CDR1 reads SQVTM; CDR2 reads ANQGSEA. V was shortened by 7 bases and J by 8 bases, with 24 bases between the two germline ends. The CDR3: CSAEVRDSRYDEQFF. For the CDR3, the DNA is TGCAGCGCCGAGGTCCGGGACTCCCGTTACGATGAGCAGTTCTTC.

V gene TRBV4-1 combines with J gene TRBJ2-7, with D uncertain. This CDR3 has 13 residues. V lost 1 base, J lost 2 bases, and 6 bases lay in between. Germline V gene lookup returns CDR1 MGHRA and CDR2 YSYEKL. The CDR3 DNA reads as TGCGCCAGCAGCCAAGGGATGGCCTACGAGCAGTACTTC. Protein: CASSQGMAYEQYF.

The chain has TRBV6-5 and TRBJ2-7, with D possibly being TRBD1 or TRBD2 (5 bases each). The CDR3 is 12 amino acids. Germline V gene data show CDR1 as MNHEY and CDR2 as SVGAGI. V lost 6 bases and J 5 bases, leaving 11 bases between the germline ends. The CDR3, as DNA: TGTGCCAGCAGCTCGGGGCTAAACGAGCAGTACTTC. It translates to CASSSGLNEQYF.

The gene calls are TRBV28 and TRBJ2-3, with D possibly matching TRBD2 (5 bases). Between the trimmed V and J ends, which lost 5 bases and 11 bases, there was a span of 14 bases. Germline assignment: CDR1 MDHEN and CDR2 SYDVKM. CDR3 length: 12 residues. The CDR3 sequence: CASSVFGVGQYF. The CDR3 DNA reads TGTGCCAGCAGTGTATTCGGGGTAGGGCAGTATTTT.

In nucleotides, the CDR3 is TGTGCCAGCAGCTTGGGCGGACTAGCGGGATACAATGAGCAGTTCTTC. It translates to CASSLGGLAGYNEQFF. The V and J genes are TRBV5-8 and TRBJ2-1; 12 bases are shared with TRBD2. Germline V gene lookup returns CDR1 SGHTS and CDR2 YDEGEE. J was trimmed by 4 bases and V by 0 bases; bases with no gene match: 2. The CDR3 sequence is 16 residues long.

This sequence joins TRBV19 and TRBJ2-7; D may be TRBD1 (6 bases). The CDR3 totals 14 residues. Germline V lookup: CDR1 LNHDA, CDR2 SQIVND (reference sequence). V lost 2 bases to trimming and J lost 7 bases, with 15 bases between them. As DNA, the CDR3 is TGTGCCAGTAGTATAAGGGGGAATGGATTGGAGCAGTACTTC. Translation: CASSIRGNGLEQYF.

This clone was seen only once. The chain recombines TRBV5-6 with TRBJ1-2; TRBD1 matches 7 bases. Losses at the gene ends were 5 bases for V and 8 bases for J; bases not matched to a gene: 9. The CDR3 consists of 13 residues. Per germline, CDR1 SGHDT and CDR2 YYEEEE. CDR3 sequence (DNA): TGTGCCAGCAGTCCAGGGGGACTAGGGGGCTACACCTTC. Its translation: CASSPGGLGGYTF. Full variable domain (rest looked up from reference TRBV5-6 and TRBJ1-2): DAGVTQSPTHLIKTRGQQVTLRCSPKSGHDTVSWYQQALGQGPQFIFQYYEEEERQRGNFPDRFSGHQFPNYSSELNVNALLLGDSALYLCASSPGGLGGYTFGSGTRLTVV.

The gene calls are TRBV28 and TRBJ1-5; a possible D gene is TRBD1 (5 bases). Trimming removed 6 bases from V and 5 bases from J, with 14 bases in between. CDR1 MDHEN and CDR2 SYDVKM come from the germline V gene. The CDR3 runs 14 residues. The CDR3 DNA is TGTGCCAGCAGGAGGGGTTTGTTGGATCAGCCCCAGCATTTT. It specifies CASRRGLLDQPQHF. Filled out from reference TRBV28 and TRBJ1-5, the complete variable domain reads DVKVTQSSRYLVKRTGEKVFLECVQDMDHENMFWYRQDPGLGLRLIYFSYDVKMKEKGDIPEGYSVSREKKERFSLILESASTNQTSMYLCASRRGLLDQPQHFGDGTRLSIL.

The chain uses TRBV5-6 and TRBJ1-2, with a weak D call TRBD1 (5 bases). The V end lost 0 bases, the J end lost 3 bases, and 21 bases lay between the germline ends. CDR3 size: 18 residues. Germline CDR1 reads SGHDT; CDR2 reads YYEEEE. The CDR3 is CASSLERLAGRGYYGYTF. The CDR3 DNA reads TGTGCCAGCAGCTTGGAGCGGTTAGCAGGGAGAGGTTACTATGGCTACACCTTC.

The chain couples TRBV5-1 to TRBJ2-6; D uncertain. Germline V CDR1 and CDR2: SGHRS, YFSETQ. The CDR3 extends over 17 amino acids. V lost 0 bases and J 2 bases, leaving 12 bases between the germline ends. CDR3 DNA: TGCGCCAGCAGCTTGGGCACGGACGGAACTGGGGCCAACGTCCTGACTTTC. Encoded protein: CASSLGTDGTGANVLTF.

The chain joins TRBV30 to TRBJ2-6; no clear D gene. V lost 4 bases, J lost 0 bases, and 4 bases lay in between. CDR3 length: 13 residues. The germline CDR1 and CDR2 sequences are GTSNPN and SVGIG (reference sequence). CDR3 loop: CAWTSSGANVLTF. The CDR3 DNA follows: TGTGCCTGGACCAGCTCTGGGGCCAACGTCCTGACTTTC.

V and J are TRBV18 and TRBJ2-3, with D perhaps TRBD1 (6 bases). V lost 3 bases and J lost 0, with 10 bases in between. CDR3 length equals 15 residues. The germline CDR1 and CDR2 sequences are KGHSH and LQKENI. The CDR3 nucleotides are TGTGCCAGCTCACCCGTCGGGACAAGCACAGATACGCAGTATTTT. This translates into CASSPVGTSTDTQYF.

This chain joins TRBV5-3 and TRBJ2-7; either TRBD1 or TRBD2 may fit D (5 bases each). TRBV5-3 is recorded as an ORF, its role being uncertain. This CDR3 has 14 amino acids. The V end was cut by 3 bases, the J end by 0 bases, with 10 bases between. The CDR3 DNA follows: TGTGCCAGAAGCTACCGGGGACCCTCCTACGAGCAGTACTTC. It yields the protein CARSYRGPSYEQYF.

The gene calls are TRBV5-1 and TRBJ2-7; 9 positions agree with TRBD1. The CDR3 has 17 residues. Unmatched junction bases numbered 13, after V lost 4 bases and J lost 2 bases. The germline gives CDR1 SGHRS, CDR2 YFSETQ. The DNA of the CDR3 is TGCGCCAGCAGCCAGAACCCCGGGACAGGGAGACCCTACGAGCAGTACTTC. It yields the protein CASSQNPGTGRPYEQYF.

The gene calls are TRBV28 and TRBJ2-1, with a weak D call TRBD2 (6 bases). V lost 1 base to trimming and J lost 10 bases, with 20 bases between them. The CDR3 has 16 amino acids. Germline assignment: CDR1 MDHEN and CDR2 SYDVKM. CDR3 protein: CASSLSGRAVRGEQFF. In nucleotides, the CDR3 is TGTGCCAGCAGTTTATCAGGCAGGGCTGTCCGGGGGGAGCAGTTCTTC. Full variable domain (outside the CDR3, taken from reference TRBV28 and TRBJ2-1): DVKVTQSSRYLVKRTGEKVFLECVQDMDHENMFWYRQDPGLGLRLIYFSYDVKMKEKGDIPEGYSVSREKKERFSLILESASTNQTSMYLCASSLSGRAVRGEQFFGPGTRLTVL.

CDR3 nucleotides: TGTGCCAGCAGCGTCACAGGGGGCGCGACTGAAGCTTTCTTT. It encodes CASSVTGGATEAFF. The rearrangement joins TRBV5-4 to TRBJ1-1; 9 positions agree with TRBD1. Germline CDR1 and CDR2: SGHNT and YYREEE (reference sequence). J was trimmed by 5 bases and V by 4 bases; bases with no gene match: 6. This CDR3 region has 14 residues.

This rearrangement joins TRBV5-5 to TRBJ2-5; weak D call: TRBD2 (5 bases). The CDR3 extends over 14 amino acids. The germline V gene has CDR1 SGHKS and CDR2 YYEKEE (reference sequence). Trimming took off 3 bases at V and 4 bases at J, with 13 bases between the two ends. The CDR3 DNA is TGTGCCAGCAGCTCTCGGGGAACCCCAGAGACCCAGTACTTC. Its protein is CASSSRGTPETQYF.

The table lists this clone with a count of one. The chain uses TRBV28 and TRBJ2-1; 12 bases map to TRBD2. The CDR3 has 14 amino acids. V dropped 5 bases and J dropped 15; count of bases not matched to a gene: 11. The germline V gene encodes CDR1 MDHEN and CDR2 SYDVKM. CDR3 amino acids: CASSPPRTSGTRFF. The DNA of the CDR3 is TGTGCCAGCAGTCCGCCCAGGACTAGCGGGACCCGGTTCTTC.

The J gene is TRBJ2-2, the V gene TRBV30, with unresolved D. V lost 5 bases and J 2 bases, leaving 12 bases between the germline ends. CDR1 is GTSNPN and CDR2 is SVGIG in the germline V gene (reference sequence). The CDR3 totals 14 residues. In DNA form, the CDR3 reads TGTGCCTGGGGCTCTTGGGGTAACACCGGGGAGCTGTTTTTT. Its translation: CAWGSWGNTGELFF.

The chain uses TRBV4-3 and TRBJ2-1; 7 bases match TRBD2. V lost 4 bases, J lost 7 bases, and 10 bases stayed unmatched. CDR3 length: 15 amino acids. Germline CDR1 and CDR2: LGHNA and YSLEER. CDR3 DNA sequence: TGCGCCAGCAGCCCGCAGCGGGGCCCTAGGAATGAGCAGTTCTTC. It codes for CASSPQRGPRNEQFF.

The chain carries TRBV27 and TRBJ2-1; D unclear. Germline V gives CDR1 MNHEY, CDR2 SMNVEV (reference sequence). CDR3 length: 11 residues. V was shortened by 2 bases and J by 6 bases, with 2 bases between the two germline ends. CDR3 protein: CASSLANEQFF. The CDR3 nucleotides are TGTGCCAGCAGTTTAGCCAATGAGCAGTTCTTC.